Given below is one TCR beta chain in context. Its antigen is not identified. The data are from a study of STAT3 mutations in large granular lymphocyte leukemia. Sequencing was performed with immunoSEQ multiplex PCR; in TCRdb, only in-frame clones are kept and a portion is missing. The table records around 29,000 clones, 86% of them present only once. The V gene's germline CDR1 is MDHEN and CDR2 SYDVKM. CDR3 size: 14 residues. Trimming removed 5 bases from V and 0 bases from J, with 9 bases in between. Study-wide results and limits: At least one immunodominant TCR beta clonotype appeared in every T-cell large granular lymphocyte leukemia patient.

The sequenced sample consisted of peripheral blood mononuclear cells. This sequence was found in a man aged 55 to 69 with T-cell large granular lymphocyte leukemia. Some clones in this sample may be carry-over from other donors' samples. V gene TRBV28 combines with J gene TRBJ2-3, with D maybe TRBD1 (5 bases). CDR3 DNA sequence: TGTGCCAGCAGTAGACAGCCTAGCACAGATACGCAGTATTTT. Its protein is CASSRQPSTDTQYF. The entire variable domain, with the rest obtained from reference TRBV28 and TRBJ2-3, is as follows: DVKVTQSSRYLVKRTGEKVFLECVQDMDHENMFWYRQDPGLGLRLIYFSYDVKMKEKGDIPEGYSVSREKKERFSLILESASTNQTSMYLCASSRQPSTDTQYFGPGTRLTVL.